Detailed here is one TCR beta chain. This CDR3 region has 15 residues. CDR1 and CDR2 from the germline V gene are SGDLS and YYNGEE. Trimming at V came to 0 bases and at J to 6 bases, leaving 6 bases not matched to a gene. The sample belongs to a study of cytomegalovirus exposure and HLA in healthy donors. PCR employed 60 Vbeta and 13 Jbeta primers. Using immunoSEQ multiplex PCR, the repertoire was profiled, and TCRdb retains in-frame clones only, with some absent. The sample includes around 80,000 clones, around 60% of them seen just once. The chain couples TRBV9 to TRBJ2-1, with 7 bases fitting TRBD2. This TCR came from a male donor in good health and CMV-seropositive. Sequencing used PBMCs. CDR3 sequence reads: CASSVAAGVPNEQFF. CDR3 in DNA: TGTGCCAGCAGCGTAGCTGCGGGAGTCCCCAATGAGCAGTTCTTC.